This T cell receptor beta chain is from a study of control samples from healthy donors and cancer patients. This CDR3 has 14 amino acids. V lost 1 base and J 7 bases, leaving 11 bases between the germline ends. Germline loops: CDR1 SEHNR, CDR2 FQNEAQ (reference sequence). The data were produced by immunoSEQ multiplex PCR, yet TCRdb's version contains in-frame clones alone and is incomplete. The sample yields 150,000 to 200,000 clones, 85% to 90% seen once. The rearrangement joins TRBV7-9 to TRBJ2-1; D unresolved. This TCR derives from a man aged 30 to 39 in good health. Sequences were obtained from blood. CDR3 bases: TGTGCCAGCAGCTTAGTGTCGGCCGGTAATGAGCAGTTCTTC. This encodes CASSLVSAGNEQFF.